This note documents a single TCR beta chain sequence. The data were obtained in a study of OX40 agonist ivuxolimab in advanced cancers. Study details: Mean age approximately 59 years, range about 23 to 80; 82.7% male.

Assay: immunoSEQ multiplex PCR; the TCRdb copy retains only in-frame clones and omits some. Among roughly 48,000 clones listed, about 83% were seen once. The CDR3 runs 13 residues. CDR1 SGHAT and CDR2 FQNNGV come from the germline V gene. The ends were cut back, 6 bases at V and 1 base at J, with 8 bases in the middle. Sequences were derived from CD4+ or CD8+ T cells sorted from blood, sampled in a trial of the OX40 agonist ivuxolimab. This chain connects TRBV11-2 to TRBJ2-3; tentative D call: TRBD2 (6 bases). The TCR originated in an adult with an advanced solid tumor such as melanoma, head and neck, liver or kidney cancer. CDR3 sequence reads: CASRGGGTDTQYF. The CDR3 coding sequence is TGTGCCAGCAGAGGCGGGGGCACAGATACGCAGTATTTT.